The rows below give T cell receptor beta chains drawn from one sample of a study of T cells in Graves' hyperthyroidism and ophthalmopathy. TCRdb reanalysed the multiplex PCR reads using MiXCR and keeps one entry per CDR3 protein. The sample records fewer than 400,000 distinct CDR3 sequences, around 14% being singletons. Sequencing input: blood. These receptor sequences come from a woman younger than 30 with Graves' hyperthyroidism that later progressed to Graves' ophthalmopathy. Each CDR3 is given with its conserved first and last residue. Each record gives: V gene, clone size, J gene, D gene, CDR3 DNA, CDR3 protein. The D gene is left open where the match is weak. Some rows mark clone size as missing; the rest say once, few, many or name a class of expanded clone.

TRBV27	few	TRBJ1-6	TRBD1	TGTGCCAGCAGTTTAGAGGGGGCCGCCTATAATTCACCCCTCCACTTT	CASSLEGAAYNSPLHF
TRBV6-1	many	TRBJ2-6	TRBD1	TGTGCCAGCAGTGCCAGGGGGCCTGGGGCCAACGTCCTGACTTTC	CASSARGPGANVLTF
TRBV6-1	many	TRBJ1-1	.	TGTGCCAGCACCCCCGGGGGCAGCTTGAACACTGAAGCTTTCTTT	CASTPGGSLNTEAFF
TRBV30	few	TRBJ2-5	.	TGTGCCTGGAGTGGAAGAAGGACGGGAGAGACCCAGTACTTC	CAWSGRRTGETQYF
TRBV2	many	TRBJ1-5	TRBD1	TGTGCCAGCACTGAAGGAGGGGGCGGTCAGCCCCAGCATTTT	CASTEGGGGQPQHF
TRBV7-9	many	TRBJ2-7	TRBD1	TGTGCCAGCAGGCCTCGGGACAGGGCCTACGAGCAGTACTTC	CASRPRDRAYEQYF
TRBV6-1	many	TRBJ1-1	TRBD1	TGTGCCAGCAGTTCTTCTAACAGGGGGCGGACTGAAGCTTTCTTT	CASSSSNRGRTEAFF
TRBV5-1	many	TRBJ1-4	.	TGCGCCAGCAGCTTGCAAGGGGACTGGAATGAAAAACTGTTTTTT	CASSLQGDWNEKLFF
TRBV7-2	many	TRBJ2-7	.	TGTGCCAGCAGCTTAAAGTCAACTAACGAGCAGTACTTC	CASSLKSTNEQYF
TRBV20-1	.	TRBJ2-7	TRBD1	TGCAGTGCTAGGACACCGGGGACAGGGATCTCCGAGCAGTACTTC	CSARTPGTGISEQYF
TRBV29-1	few	TRBJ2-3	.	TGCAGCGTTAGAGGGTGGACCACAGATACGCAGTATTTT	CSVRGWTTDTQYF
TRBV27	.	TRBJ1-5	.	TGTGCCAGCAGTTTGCCCGGGAATAGCAATCAGCCCCAGCATTTT	CASSLPGNSNQPQHF
TRBV20-1	many	TRBJ2-5	.	TGCAGTGCTAGAGCCAGAGGGGGACAAGAGACCCAGTACTTC	CSARARGGQETQYF
TRBV10-3	.	TRBJ2-1	TRBD2	TGTGCCATCAGTGACCATCCGAAGTCGAGGACTAGCGGGAGGATTGAGCAGTTCTTC	CAISDHPKSRTSGRIEQFF
TRBV2	.	TRBJ1-6	TRBD1	TGTGCCAGCAGTTTTCGGGACAGGGAGACACCCCTCCACTTT	CASSFRDRETPLHF
TRBV6-2/TRBV6-3	many	TRBJ2-1	.	TGTGCCAGCAATTCCCGGGTATACAATGAGCAGTTCTTC	CASNSRVYNEQFF
TRBV5-1	many	TRBJ2-3	TRBD2	TGCGCCAGCAGCCCCCGACTAGCGGGAGACCTCACAGATACGCAGTATTTT	CASSPRLAGDLTDTQYF
TRBV6-6	many	TRBJ2-2	TRBD1	TGTGCCAGCAGTTACTCGATACAGGGGGCCCACACCGGGGAGCTGTTTTTT	CASSYSIQGAHTGELFF
TRBV14	many	TRBJ1-1	.	TGTGCCAGCAGCCAAGGGAGGAGTATCACCCCTCTGAACACTGAAGCTTTCTTT	CASSQGRSITPLNTEAFF
TRBV29-1	many	TRBJ1-1	.	TGCAGCGTTGTAACAGGAAAGAACACTGAAGCTTTCTTT	CSVVTGKNTEAFF
TRBV6-1	few	TRBJ2-2	.	TGTGCCACCACCGGCCAGCGGGCCGGGGAGCTGTTTTTT	CATTGQRAGELFF
TRBV2	few	TRBJ2-5	.	TGTGCCAGCAGCCGGGGCCCAGGCGACTTC	CASSRGPGDF
TRBV27	many	TRBJ1-4	TRBD1	TGTGCCAGCAGTTCCGGACAGGGGAATGAAAAACTGTTTTTT	CASSSGQGNEKLFF
TRBV28	many	TRBJ2-7	TRBD2	TGTGCCAGCAGTCCCCTAGCGGGAACCTACGAGCAGTACTTC	CASSPLAGTYEQYF
TRBV7-2	many	TRBJ2-7	.	TGTGCCAGCAGCTTGGACTACAGGGGCTACGAGCAGTACTTC	CASSLDYRGYEQYF
TRBV2	many	TRBJ2-5	TRBD1	TGTGCCAGCAGTTTGGACAGGGTCAAGCAAGAGACCCAGTACTTC	CASSLDRVKQETQYF
TRBV5-1	many	TRBJ1-5	.	TGCGCCAGCAGCTTGGACACAAATCAGCCCCAGCATTTT	CASSLDTNQPQHF
TRBV27	many	TRBJ2-7	.	TGTGCCAGCAGTACCACAGGGTTTTACGAGCAGTACTTC	CASSTTGFYEQYF
TRBV12-3/TRBV12-4	many	TRBJ2-1	TRBD2	TGTGCCAGCACTCCAGAGGGGCTAGCGGGAGGGTCCTACAATGAGCAGTTCTTC	CASTPEGLAGGSYNEQFF
TRBV7-9	few	TRBJ2-3	TRBD2	TGTGCCAGCAGCTCTATAGCGGGGAACACAGATACGCAGTATTTT	CASSSIAGNTDTQYF
TRBV6-2/TRBV6-3	once	TRBJ2-7	TRBD2	TGTGCCAGCAGTTATTCGCTAGCGGTTTCCTACGAGCAGTACTTC	CASSYSLAVSYEQYF
TRBV5-1	many	TRBJ2-7	.	TGCGCCAGCAGCCCACCTCGCGGACAGGGAGGGAGCTACGAGCAGTACTTC	CASSPPRGQGGSYEQYF
TRBV11-2	many	TRBJ2-2	.	TGTGCCAGCAGCGAGAGGTCTTATCTTAACACCGGGGAGCTGTTTTTT	CASSERSYLNTGELFF
TRBV28	many	TRBJ2-1	.	TGTGCCAGCAAAAGCCGAGGAGCGGGTAGCTCCTACAATGAGCAGTTCTTC	CASKSRGAGSSYNEQFF
TRBV19	few	TRBJ1-5	.	TGTGCCAGTAGTATCGGGATGACAGGTCATCAGCCCCAGCATTTT	CASSIGMTGHQPQHF
TRBV2	.	TRBJ2-6	.	TGTGCCATCGGGCTCCTAGACGCCTCTGGGGCCAACGTCCTGACTTTC	CAIGLLDASGANVLTF
TRBV27	.	TRBJ2-1	TRBD2	TGTGCCAGCAGTTCGCGGGAGGGCCGCGATGAGCAGTTCTTC	CASSSREGRDEQFF
TRBV3-1	many	TRBJ1-1	TRBD1	TGTGCCAGCAGCCAAGTGGCTACAGGGGCCGCTGAAGCTTTCTTT	CASSQVATGAAEAFF
TRBV9	.	TRBJ2-1	.	TGTGCCAGCAGCGTAGGACCGGCGGGCTATAATGAGCAGTTCTTC	CASSVGPAGYNEQFF
TRBV7-9	many	TRBJ2-7	.	TGTGCCAGCAGCCGGGGCGGGGGCACCGAAGACCCTACGTTTTGGTACTTC	CASSRGGGTEDPTFWYF
TRBV12-3/TRBV12-4	.	TRBJ1-3	.	TGTGCCAGCAGGCCTTTGGGGCATACCCTCTCTGGAAACACCATATATTTT	CASRPLGHTLSGNTIYF
TRBV28	few	TRBJ1-5	TRBD1	TGTGCCAACAGTTTATTGGGAGCAGGGGGAACTTATCAGCCCCAGCATTTT	CANSLLGAGGTYQPQHF
TRBV6-2/TRBV6-3	many	TRBJ1-5	.	TGTGCCAGCAGTTCCCTGGATAAGCCCCAGCATTTT	CASSSLDKPQHF
TRBV24-1	few	TRBJ2-2	.	TGTGCCACCAGTGATAGTAGATCGAACACCGGGGAGCTGTTTTTT	CATSDSRSNTGELFF
TRBV2	many	TRBJ2-1	.	TGTGCCAGCAGAACGAGGACCCTCGTTATCGTGGATGAGCAGTTCTTC	CASRTRTLVIVDEQFF
TRBV2	many	TRBJ2-6	TRBD1	TGTGCCAGCGGTTGGACAGGGCACACTGGGGCCAACGTCCTGACTTTC	CASGWTGHTGANVLTF
TRBV7-9	many	TRBJ2-7	TRBD2	TGTGCCAGCAGCCCCGGAGGGCGGGAGTACGAGCAGTACTTC	CASSPGGREYEQYF
TRBV13	few	TRBJ2-7	.	TGTGCCAGCAGCTTAGTTGGGGCTGAGCAGTACTTC	CASSLVGAEQYF
TRBV27	.	TRBJ2-2	TRBD2	TGTGCCACCACCGGAAGCGGGAGGAGGACCGGGGAGCTGTTTTTT	CATTGSGRRTGELFF
TRBV6-2/TRBV6-3	.	TRBJ2-7	.	TGTGCCAGCAGTTACTCCGCGTCGAACGAGCAGTACTTC	CASSYSASNEQYF
TRBV5-6	few	TRBJ2-5	TRBD1	TGTGCCAGCAGCTCGGGACAGAGAGAGACCCAGTACTTC	CASSSGQRETQYF
TRBV24-1	.	TRBJ1-2	.	TGTGCCACCGCGGGAGGGCAGGACTATGGCTACACCTTC	CATAGGQDYGYTF
TRBV6-1	many	TRBJ1-5	.	TGTGCCAGCACCCACAAGGCAGGGGGCAATCAGCCCCAGCATTTT	CASTHKAGGNQPQHF
TRBV28	many	TRBJ2-2	.	TGTGCCAGCAGTTTATTCGAGGTGAACACCGGGGAGCTGTTTTTT	CASSLFEVNTGELFF
TRBV2	.	TRBJ2-1	TRBD2	TGTGCCAGCAGTGAATTGGGACTAGCGGGAAGGGCCTACAATGAGCAGTTCTTC	CASSELGLAGRAYNEQFF